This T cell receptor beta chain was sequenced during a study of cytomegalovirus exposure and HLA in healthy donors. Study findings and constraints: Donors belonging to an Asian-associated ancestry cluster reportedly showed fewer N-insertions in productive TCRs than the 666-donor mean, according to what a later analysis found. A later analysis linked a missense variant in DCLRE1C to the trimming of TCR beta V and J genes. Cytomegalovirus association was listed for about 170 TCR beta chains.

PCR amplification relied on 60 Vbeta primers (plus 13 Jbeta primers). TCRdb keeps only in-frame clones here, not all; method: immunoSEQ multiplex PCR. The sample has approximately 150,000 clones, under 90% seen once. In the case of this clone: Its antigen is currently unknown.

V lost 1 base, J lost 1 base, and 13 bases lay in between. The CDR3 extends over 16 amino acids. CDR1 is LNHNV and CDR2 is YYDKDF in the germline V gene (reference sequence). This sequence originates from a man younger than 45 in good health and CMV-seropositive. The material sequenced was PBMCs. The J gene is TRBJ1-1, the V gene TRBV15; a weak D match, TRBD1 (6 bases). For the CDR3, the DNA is TGTGCCACCAGCAGAGGTGGCCGGGGACAGAACACTGAAGCTTTCTTT. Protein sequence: CATSRGGRGQNTEAFF.